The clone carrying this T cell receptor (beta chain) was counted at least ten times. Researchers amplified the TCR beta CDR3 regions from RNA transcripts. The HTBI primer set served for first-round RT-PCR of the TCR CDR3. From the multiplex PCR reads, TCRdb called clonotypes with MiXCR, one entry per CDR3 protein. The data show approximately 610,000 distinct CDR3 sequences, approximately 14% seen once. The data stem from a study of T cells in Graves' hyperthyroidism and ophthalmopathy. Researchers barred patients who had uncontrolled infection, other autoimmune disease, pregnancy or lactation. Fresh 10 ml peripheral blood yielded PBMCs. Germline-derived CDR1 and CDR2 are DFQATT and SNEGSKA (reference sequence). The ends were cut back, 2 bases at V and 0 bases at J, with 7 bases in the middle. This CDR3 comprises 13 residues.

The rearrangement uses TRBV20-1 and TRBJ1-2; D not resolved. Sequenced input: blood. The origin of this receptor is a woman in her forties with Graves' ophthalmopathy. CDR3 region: CSARRPSNYGYTF. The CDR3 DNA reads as TGCAGTGCTAGACGACCCTCTAACTATGGCTACACCTTC.